This TCR beta chain was recorded in a study of shared clonotypes between healthy human individuals. Study findings and constraints: Apart from blood, nothing was sampled; tissue repertoires likely differ.

Looked up from germline, CDR1 is SGHRS and CDR2 is YFSETQ. This CDR3 has 15 amino acids. V lost 3 bases, J lost 2 bases, and 14 bases lay in between. In regard to this clone: The antigen is unknown.

Among the donors, all were Caucasian adults who lived in Nashville, Tennessee. Naive CD4+ cells were CD45RA-selected; the remaining cells were memory. Assay: immunoSEQ multiplex PCR; the TCRdb copy retains only in-frame clones and omits some. The table includes about 2 million clones, 90% to 95% detected once. The sequence was collected from a man aged 18 to 29 in good health. The sample was naive CD4+ T cells sorted from blood. Subset specified: CD45RA+ positively selected. The chain joins TRBV5-1 to TRBJ2-5; D possibly corresponds to TRBD2 (6 bases). CDR3 sequence reads: CASSSPGTLQETQYF. CDR3 sequence (DNA): TGCGCCAGCAGCTCCCCCGGGACTTTACAAGAGACCCAGTACTTC.